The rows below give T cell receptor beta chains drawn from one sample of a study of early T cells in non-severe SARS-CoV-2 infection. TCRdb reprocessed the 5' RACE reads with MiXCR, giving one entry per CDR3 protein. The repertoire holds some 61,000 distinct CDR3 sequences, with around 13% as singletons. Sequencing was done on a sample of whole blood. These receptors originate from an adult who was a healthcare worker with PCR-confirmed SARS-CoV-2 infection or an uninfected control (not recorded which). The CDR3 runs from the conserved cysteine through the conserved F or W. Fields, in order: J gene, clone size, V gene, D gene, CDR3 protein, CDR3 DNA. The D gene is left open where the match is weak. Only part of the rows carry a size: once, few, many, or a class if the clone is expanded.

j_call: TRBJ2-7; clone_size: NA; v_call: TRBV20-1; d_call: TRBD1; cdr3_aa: CSASQTMGQRNEQYF; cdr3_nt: TGCAGTGCTAGCCAAACGATGGGACAGAGGAACGAGCAGTACTTC
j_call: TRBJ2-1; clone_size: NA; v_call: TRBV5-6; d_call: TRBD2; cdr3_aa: CASSLEDLGGRSYNEQFF; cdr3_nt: TGTGCCAGCAGCTTGGAGGATCTAGGCGGGAGATCGTACAATGAGCAGTTCTTC
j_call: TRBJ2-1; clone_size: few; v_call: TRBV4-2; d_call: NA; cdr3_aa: CASSQDRLVRNEQFF; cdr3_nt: TGTGCCAGCAGCCAAGATCGTCTAGTGAGGAATGAGCAGTTCTTC
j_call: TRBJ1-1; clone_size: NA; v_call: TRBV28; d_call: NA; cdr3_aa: CASSSRTQRGGTEAFF; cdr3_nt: TGTGCCAGCAGTTCCCGCACCCAAAGGGGGGGAACTGAAGCTTTCTTT
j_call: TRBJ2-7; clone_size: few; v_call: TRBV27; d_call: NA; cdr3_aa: CASSADPYQQYF; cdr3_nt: TGTGCCAGCAGTGCTGACCCATACCAGCAGTACTTC
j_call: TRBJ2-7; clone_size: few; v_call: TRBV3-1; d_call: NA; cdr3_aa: CASSSRHHLSTGRNEQYF; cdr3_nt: TGTGCCAGCAGCTCCCGCCACCATCTTTCGACAGGGAGGAACGAGCAGTACTTC
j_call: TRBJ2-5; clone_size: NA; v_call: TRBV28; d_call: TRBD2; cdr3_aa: CASSGTSGTQETQYF; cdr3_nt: TGTGCCAGTTCCGGGACTAGCGGGACACAAGAGACCCAGTACTTC
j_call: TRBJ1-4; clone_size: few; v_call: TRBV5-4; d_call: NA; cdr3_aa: CASSLEGKKLFF; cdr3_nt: TGTGCCAGCAGCTTGGAAGGGAAAAAACTGTTTTTT
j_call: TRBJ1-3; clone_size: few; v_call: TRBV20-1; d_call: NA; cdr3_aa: CSATHSGSGNTIYF; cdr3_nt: TGCAGTGCTACCCACAGTGGCTCTGGAAACACCATATATTTT
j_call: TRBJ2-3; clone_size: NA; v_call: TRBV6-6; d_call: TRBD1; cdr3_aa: CASSYVRGRSDTQYF; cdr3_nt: TGTGCCAGCAGTTACGTCAGGGGGCGTTCAGATACGCAGTATTTT
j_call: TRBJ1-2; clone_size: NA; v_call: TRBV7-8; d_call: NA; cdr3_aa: CASSLIVKPLPGGYGYTF; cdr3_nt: TGTGCCAGCAGCTTAATTGTTAAACCGCTACCAGGAGGCTATGGCTACACCTTC
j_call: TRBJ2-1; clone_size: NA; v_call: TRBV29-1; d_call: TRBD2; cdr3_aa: CSASGSSYNEQFF; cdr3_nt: TGCAGCGCTAGCGGGAGTTCTTACAATGAGCAGTTCTTC
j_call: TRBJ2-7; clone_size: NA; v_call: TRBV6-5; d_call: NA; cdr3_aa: CTSSYGGGYEQYF; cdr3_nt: TGTACCAGCAGTTACGGTGGTGGTTACGAGCAGTACTTC
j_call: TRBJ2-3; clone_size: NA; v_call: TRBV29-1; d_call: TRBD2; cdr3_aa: CSVDREGGTDTQYF; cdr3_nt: TGCAGCGTTGATCGGGAGGGCGGCACAGATACGCAGTATTTT
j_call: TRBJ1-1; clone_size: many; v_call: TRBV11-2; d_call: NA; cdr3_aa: CASSFLIPRRGNTEAFF; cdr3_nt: TGTGCCAGCAGCTTTCTCATCCCTCGCAGGGGGAACACTGAAGCTTTCTTT
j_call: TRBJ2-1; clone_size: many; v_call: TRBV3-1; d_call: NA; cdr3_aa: CASSSEPDSVSYNEQFF; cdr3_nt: TGTGCCAGCAGCTCCGAACCCGACAGCGTCTCCTACAATGAGCAGTTCTTC
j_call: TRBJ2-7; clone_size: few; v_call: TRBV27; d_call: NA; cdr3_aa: CASSPQGRSYEQYF; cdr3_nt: TGTGCCAGCAGCCCACAGGGGAGGTCTTACGAGCAGTACTTC